The text below deals with one T cell receptor beta chain. In the authors' methods: Reference gene primers were amplified, and this amplification served to estimate nucleated cell counts. Profiling relied on immunoSEQ multiplex PCR, and the TCRdb table lists in-frame clones only, not all of them. V and J calls and clone size are copied from that table; D and trimming were computed from the DNA. The sample holds about 250,000 clones, 90% to 95% seen once. This CDR3 has 15 amino acids. In germline, CDR1 is MNHNY, CDR2 SVGAGI (reference sequence). V shed 2 bases and J shed 9 bases, with 14 bases lying between them. The participants were between roughly 18 and 100 years old and came from 20 to 30 US areas. These data are taken from a study of blood T cell repertoires in COVID-19. On the study more broadly: From T cells, B-cell-depleted T cells, or PBMCs came the material, which was cDNA or gDNA.

This chain links TRBV6-6 with TRBJ1-6, with unresolved D. Input material: PBMCs or T cells enriched from blood (not recorded which). This TCR came from a woman younger than 30 who had recovered from COVID-19. DNA of the CDR3: TGTGCCAGCAGTTACAGGGAACCCGGAGGTTCACCCCTCCACTTT. It encodes CASSYREPGGSPLHF.